This T cell receptor (beta chain) was sequenced during a study of blood T cell repertoires in COVID-19 (dated by TCRdb to 2019 to 2021). About the full investigation: The collaborator samples originated in the United States, Italy and Spain and spanned the acute and convalescent phases of COVID-19. Samples were obtained from the ongoing ImmuneRACE study (first 160 participants) and from approximately 1,200 subjects provided by 6 global collaborators. HLA class I and class II types, where available, came from metadata supplied by the sample provider rather than from assay-based typing. Subjects who had been exposed to COVID-19, were actively infected with it, or had recovered from it provided the deeply sampled blood TCRbeta repertoires that made up the dataset. The repertoires were made available in a free public database intended to serve as a resource for research on the immune response to SARS-CoV-2. The material from the prospective study consisted of cDNA or gDNA derived from T cells, B-cell-depleted T cells, or PBMCs. The sample metadata nearly always contained a de-identified subject ID, COVID-19 status, age in years and sex. Broader findings and caveats from the paper: The quantity of clinical and demographic metadata differed by source and by participant and was supplied without curation.

The collaborating institutions used their own protocols to collect whole blood in K2EDTA tubes. For TCRbeta analysis, collaborators shipped samples as frozen whole blood, isolated PBMCs, or DNA extracted from either of those sample types. Comment on this clone: What this receptor recognizes is not known. One base away there is no much larger clone; base qualities are not given.

TCRbeta CDR3 regions were amplified from genomic DNA using the immunoSEQ Assay, a bias-controlled multiplex PCR. The authors' pipeline ran thus. The number of nucleated cells in each sample was estimated by amplification of reference gene primers within the assay. Sequence reads were collapsed and filtered to measure the absolute abundance of every unique TCRbeta CDR3 rearrangement. Productive Simpson clonality was computed per sample as the square root of Simpson's diversity index over productive rearrangements. As stored in TCRdb, this immuneACCESS dataset retains in-frame rearrangements with V and J assigned. A fraction of the clones does not appear; measured against another copy, unresolved V genes explain less than half of the discrepancy, and the remainder lacks a known reason. V, J and clone size were drawn from that table, and D and trimming were deduced from the DNA. The sample yields 150,000 to 200,000 clones; around four fifths were counted once. The ten largest clones capture roughly a fifth of the sample.

The clonotype comes from a woman of 80 years or more with acute or convalescent COVID-19. Material for sequencing was peripheral blood.

CDR3 region: CASSYRLAGDTYEQYF. The nucleotide sequence reads TGTGCCAGCAGTTATAGACTAGCGGGGGACACCTACGAGCAGTACTTC. The rearranged segments are TRBV6-5 and TRBJ2-7, and 12 junctional nucleotides match TRBD2. The CDR3 goes from the cysteine to the phenylalanine over 16 residues. Solely the CDR3 DNA is kept, with 48 bases framed from the first base. V has 3 bases trimmed and J has 2 bases trimmed; junction bases matching no gene number 5. The CDR1 and CDR2 encoded by the germline V gene are MNHEY and SVGAGI.